The 27 T cell receptor beta chains below come from one sample, sequenced in a study of blood T cell repertoires in COVID-19. Here immunoSEQ multiplex PCR was the method, and the copy in TCRdb shows in-frame clones only, minus some. This sample has 220,000 or so clones, with 82% found just once. Sequencing was done on a sample of PBMCs or T cells enriched from blood (not recorded which). The receptors were gathered from a woman aged 60-75 years who had recovered from COVID-19.

CDR3 sequence (DNA): TGTGCCAGCAGCCCTGACAGGCTCTATGGCTACACCTTC. Translation: CASSPDRLYGYTF. V and J are TRBV7-2 and TRBJ1-2; perhaps TRBD1 as D (6 bases). V gave up 5 bases and J gave up 4 bases, with 11 bases separating them. Germline V gene sequence: CDR1 SGHTA, CDR2 FQGNSA. The length of the CDR3 is 13 residues. Full variable domain (rest looked up from reference TRBV7-2 and TRBJ1-2): GAGVSQSPSNKVTEKGKDVELRCDPISGHTALYWYRQSLGQGLEFLIYFQGNSAPDKSGLPSDRFSAERTGGSVSTLTIQRTQQEDSAVYLCASSPDRLYGYTFGSGTRLTVV.

The rearrangement uses TRBV18 and TRBJ1-1, with D possibly matching TRBD1 (6 bases). V was trimmed by 4 bases and J by 2 bases, leaving 14 bases between them. CDR3 length: 15 amino acids. Germline V gene data show CDR1 as KGHSH and CDR2 as LQKENI. The CDR3 region is CASSLRQDPNTEAFF. CDR3 DNA sequence: TGTGCCAGCTCACTGAGACAGGATCCTAACACTGAAGCTTTCTTT.

The V call is TRBV5-1, the J call TRBJ2-3; 11 bases fit TRBD2. Germline V gene data show CDR1 as SGHRS and CDR2 as YFSETQ. V was pared by 0 bases and J by 5 bases, with 5 bases of the junction left unmatched. This CDR3 comprises 16 residues. CDR3 in amino acids: CASSLAVAGGKDTQYF. CDR3 sequence (DNA): TGCGCCAGCAGCTTGGCAGTAGCGGGGGGGAAAGATACGCAGTATTTT.

The rearrangement links TRBV4-3 to TRBJ1-6; D is unclear. The V gene lost 4 bases and the J gene lost 7 bases, with 8 bases spanning the gap. Per the germline V gene, CDR1 is LGHNA and CDR2 is YSLEER. This CDR3 comprises 13 residues. The CDR3 DNA follows: TGCGCCAGCAGCCCCCGGTTAAATTCACCCCTCCACTTT. It specifies CASSPRLNSPLHF.

The chain couples TRBV9 to TRBJ2-1; TRBD2 matches 15 bases. V lost 1 base to trimming and J lost 4 bases; unmatched junction nucleotides: 6. Germline V gene lookup returns CDR1 SGDLS and CDR2 YYNGEE. The CDR3 spans 18 residues. Here the CDR3 DNA reads TGTGCCAGCAGCGTATTTTCTGGGACTAGCGGGGGGTACAATGAGCAGTTCTTC. It codes for CASSVFSGTSGGYNEQFF. The whole variable domain, filled in from reference TRBV9 and TRBJ2-1, reads DSGVTQTPKHLITATGQRVTLRCSPRSGDLSVYWYQQSLDQGLQFLIQYYNGEERAKGNILERFSAQQFPDLHSELNLSSLELGDSALYFCASSVFSGTSGGYNEQFFGPGTRLTVL.

The rearrangement joins TRBV5-4 to TRBJ2-1; D is unresolved. The V gene lost 0 bases and the J gene lost 7 bases, with 14 bases spanning the gap. Germline V gene data show CDR1 as SGHNT and CDR2 as YYREEE (reference sequence). The CDR3 spans 15 residues. For the CDR3, the DNA is TGTGCCAGCAGCTTGGCCTCCGCGGCTTGGAATGAGCAGTTCTTC. This gives the protein CASSLASAAWNEQFF. The full variable domain, in which reference TRBV5-4 and TRBJ2-1 provide the parts outside the CDR3, is ETGVTQSPTHLIKTRGQQVTLRCSSQSGHNTVSWYQQALGQGPQFIFQYYREEENGRGNFPPRFSGLQFPNYSSELNVNALELDDSALYLCASSLASAAWNEQFFGPGTRLTVL.

The chain recombines TRBV4-1 with TRBJ1-5; 8 bases map to TRBD1. The CDR3 contains 16 residues. Germline V lookup: CDR1 MGHRA, CDR2 YSYEKL. Trimming took 5 bases from V and 1 from J; bases not matched to a gene: 7. CDR3 DNA: TGCGCCAGCAGCGGCGAAGCAGGGGGCAGCAATCAGCCCCAGCATTTT. Amino acids: CASSGEAGGSNQPQHF.

The chain carries TRBV27 and TRBJ1-5; 7 bases fit TRBD1. CDR3 size: 15 residues. Trimming removed 6 bases from V and 0 bases from J; junction bases left unmatched: 5. In germline, CDR1 is MNHEY, CDR2 SMNVEV (reference sequence). CDR3 loop: CASRRQGYSNQPQHF. The DNA of the CDR3 is TGTGCCAGCAGGAGACAGGGCTATAGCAATCAGCCCCAGCATTTT.

The rearrangement uses TRBV4-3 and TRBJ2-5; perhaps TRBD1 as D (6 bases). The CDR3 is 14 amino acids. Germline loops: CDR1 LGHNA, CDR2 YSLEER. V dropped 2 bases and J dropped 3 bases, with 10 bases sitting between them. The CDR3 region is CASSQNTGKETQYF. The CDR3 DNA sequence: TGCGCCAGCAGCCAAAATACAGGGAAAGAGACCCAGTACTTC.

The J gene is TRBJ1-1, the V gene TRBV19, with 7 nucleotides matching TRBD1. Germline V gene lookup returns CDR1 LNHDA and CDR2 SQIVND (reference sequence). This CDR3 spans 13 amino acids. The V and J ends lost 6 bases and 5 bases, in that order; junction bases with no gene match: 6. CDR3 residues: CASSQGERTEAFF. CDR3 bases: TGTGCCAGTAGCCAGGGGGAACGGACTGAAGCTTTCTTT.

This clone appeared once. The chain is built from TRBV13 and TRBJ2-1; 10 bases line up with TRBD2. Germline values: CDR1 PRHDT, CDR2 FYEKMQ (reference sequence). This CDR3 is 16 amino acids long. The trim removed 1 base at V and 1 base at J, leaving 1 base unmatched. The CDR3 DNA is TGTGCCAGCAGCTTAGTGGGACTAGCGTCCTACAATGAGCAGTTCTTC. Translating it yields CASSLVGLASYNEQFF.

The chain recombines TRBV6-2 or TRBV6-3 with TRBJ1-1; maybe TRBD1 (6 bases). V was clipped by 6 bases and J by 0 bases, with 20 bases between them. The CDR3 extends over 17 amino acids. Germline V CDR1 and CDR2: MNHEY, SVGEGT. DNA for the CDR3: TGTGCCAGCAGCGGGGACATCCGGGGGGCTATGAACACTGAAGCTTTCTTT. It yields the protein CASSGDIRGAMNTEAFF.

This chain links TRBV5-8 with TRBJ2-2; D is possibly TRBD1 (6 bases). The CDR3 is 18 amino acids. The ends were cut back, 5 bases at V and 3 bases at J, with 23 bases in the middle. Germline V gives CDR1 SGHTS, CDR2 YDEGEE. Here the CDR3 reads CASSRDRSLGLDTGELFF. The CDR3 DNA reads as TGTGCCAGCAGTCGTGACAGGTCCCTTGGATTGGACACCGGGGAGCTGTTTTTT.

The count of this clone is one. The chain uses TRBV7-9 and TRBJ2-3; 8 positions agree with TRBD1. With 1 base clipped from V and 7 bases from J, the junction kept 4 bases outside the gene matches. The germline V gene encodes CDR1 SEHNR and CDR2 FQNEAQ (reference sequence). The CDR3 consists of 14 residues. DNA for the CDR3: TGTGCCAGCAGCTTAGGTCAGGGGGCGAATACGCAGTATTTT. Residues: CASSLGQGANTQYF.

The gene calls are TRBV12-5 and TRBJ1-1; D uncertain. The CDR3 totals 13 residues. V shed 1 base and J shed 6 bases, with 9 bases lying between them. Germline CDR1 LGHNT, CDR2 FRNRAP. The CDR3 here is CASGLAGYSEAFF. CDR3 DNA sequence: TGTGCTAGTGGTTTGGCGGGGTATTCTGAAGCTTTCTTT.

This clone was detected only a few times. This chain joins TRBV7-2 and TRBJ1-2; TRBD1 is a possible D gene (5 bases). Germline V gives CDR1 SGHTA, CDR2 FQGNSA. V lost 1 base and J 7 bases, leaving 13 bases between the germline ends. The CDR3 is made up of 14 amino acids. The CDR3 DNA is TGTGCCAGCAGCTTAGGGGGCAAGCAGGCTGGCTACACCTTC. It yields the protein CASSLGGKQAGYTF.

V usage is TRBV19 and J usage is TRBJ1-1; a possible D gene is TRBD1 (6 bases). CDR1 is LNHDA and CDR2 is SQIVND in the germline V gene (reference sequence). Trimming cost V 7 bases and J 5 bases, with 17 bases left between them. CDR3 length: 14 amino acids. CDR3 protein: CASTRLQGSTEAFF. The CDR3 DNA reads TGTGCCAGTACCCGTTTGCAGGGGAGTACTGAAGCTTTCTTT.

The chain has TRBV28 and TRBJ2-7; 7 positions agree with TRBD1. Germline CDR1 reads MDHEN; CDR2 reads SYDVKM. V gave up 3 bases and J gave up 5 bases; unmatched junction bases: 7. There are 14 residues in the CDR3. The chain's CDR3 is CASSLSGGSNEQYF. The CDR3 nucleotides are TGTGCCAGCAGTTTGTCAGGGGGTAGTAACGAGCAGTACTTC.

CDR3 sequence reads: CASSARDRGYTEAFF. CDR3 DNA sequence: TGTGCCAGCAGTGCCCGGGACAGGGGTTACACTGAAGCTTTCTTT. The chain uses TRBV3-1 (or the pseudogene TRBV3-2) and TRBJ1-1; 10 bases line up with TRBD1. The length of the CDR3 is 15 residues. The V gene's germline CDR1 is LGHDT and CDR2 YNNKEL (reference sequence). With 6 bases clipped from V and 3 bases from J, the junction kept 7 bases outside the gene matches.

The J gene is TRBJ2-3, the V gene TRBV18, with 8 bases fitting TRBD2. Germline assignment: CDR1 KGHSH and CDR2 LQKENI. V was pared by 2 bases and J by 2 bases, with 6 bases of the junction left unmatched. This CDR3 has 16 amino acids. The CDR3 reads CASSPRLSGDTDTQYF. The CDR3 nucleotides are TGTGCCAGCTCACCAAGGCTTAGCGGGGACACAGATACGCAGTATTTT.

V usage is TRBV19 and J usage is TRBJ2-2, with D tentatively TRBD2 (5 bases). CDR1 and CDR2 (germline): LNHDA, SQIVND (reference sequence). Deletions cut 4 bases from V and 7 bases from J, with 13 bases between. The CDR3 covers 14 residues. The CDR3 nucleotides are TGTGCCAGTAGTAGGGCCGACGAGGGCGGGGAGCTGTTTTTT. Its translation is CASSRADEGGELFF.

The chain employs TRBV5-1 and TRBJ2-3; tentative D call: TRBD2 (5 bases). The germline gives CDR1 SGHRS, CDR2 YFSETQ. The CDR3 consists of 16 residues. With 4 bases removed from V and 5 bases from J, the gap between germline ends came to 20 bases. CDR3 DNA sequence: TGCGCCAGCAGCCCCCCTGCCGGGGTAGGCCTAGATACGCAGTATTTT. Translating it yields CASSPPAGVGLDTQYF.

This clone has only a few counts. The chain links TRBV5-1 to TRBJ1-5, with D perhaps matching TRBD1 (6 bases). CDR1 is SGHRS and CDR2 is YFSETQ in the germline V gene. The CDR3 has 16 amino acids. V lost 4 bases, J lost 1 base, and 15 bases lay in between. This CDR3 reads CASSLTSGVSNQPQHF. DNA for the CDR3: TGCGCCAGCAGCCTCACCTCAGGGGTGAGCAATCAGCCCCAGCATTTT.

The chain couples TRBV20-1 to TRBJ2-7, with 14 positions matching TRBD2. V trimming: 3 bases; J trimming: 3 bases; junction bases outside the gene matches: 7. The CDR3 contains 16 residues. Looked up from germline, CDR1 is DFQATT and CDR2 is SNEGSKA (reference sequence). CDR3 sequence: CSASGTSGGLIYEQYF. In DNA, the CDR3 is TGCAGTGCTAGTGGGACTAGCGGGGGCCTCATCTACGAGCAGTACTTC.

J is TRBJ2-1 and V is TRBV11-2, with TRBD1 matching 8 bases. Germline V CDR1 and CDR2: SGHAT, FQNNGV. This CDR3 is built from 15 residues. V gave up 5 bases and J gave up 9 bases; unmatched junction bases: 12. In DNA form, the CDR3 reads TGTGCCAGCAGCCCAGCAGGACAGGGAATTGGTGAGCAGTTCTTC. Protein: CASSPAGQGIGEQFF.

The V and J genes are TRBV6-4 and TRBJ2-7, with TRBD2 matching 11 bases. Germline values: CDR1 MRHNA, CDR2 SNTAGT. The ends lost 4 bases at V and 0 bases at J; junction bases unmatched: 8. The CDR3 length is 17 residues. CDR3 DNA sequence: TGTGCCAGCAGTGCCGAACTAGCGGGGGTTTACTCCTACGAGCAGTACTTC. Translation: CASSAELAGVYSYEQYF.

This clone was counted only a few times. V gene TRBV18 combines with J gene TRBJ1-3, with D hard to call. Trimming left V 2 bases short and J 0 bases short, with 8 bases between. Germline CDR1 KGHSH, CDR2 LQKENI. The CDR3 extends over 15 amino acids. The DNA for the CDR3 is TGTGCCAGCTCACCAGCGGCGAACTCTGGAAACACCATATATTTT. Translated, it gives CASSPAANSGNTIYF.